The sample holds a few counts of the clone carrying this T cell receptor (beta chain). Amplification targeted TCR beta CDR3 regions from RNA transcripts. The HTBI set primed first-round TCR CDR3 RT-PCR. Each CDR3 protein is one row after TCRdb ran MiXCR on the multiplex PCR reads. The profile shows about 290,000 distinct CDR3 sequences, 16% of them singletons. This sample was taken from a study of T cells in Graves' hyperthyroidism and ophthalmopathy. Sequencing was done on a sample of blood. This clonotype was sampled from a man aged 30 to 45 with Graves' hyperthyroidism.

The CDR3 is CASSFGREGGNEQFF. The CDR3 DNA reads as TGTGCCAGCAGCTTTGGGAGGGAGGGGGGCAATGAGCAGTTCTTC. The chain links TRBV13 to TRBJ2-1; possible D gene TRBD2, 7 bases. Germline lookup yields CDR1 PRHDT and CDR2 FYEKMQ (reference sequence). Trimming shortened V by 3 bases and J by 6 bases, and 15 bases separated the two germline ends. This CDR3 is 15 amino acids long.